These 27 T cell receptor beta chains share one sample of origin, sequenced in a study of blood T cell repertoires in COVID-19. The table came from immunoSEQ multiplex PCR; TCRdb's copy has only in-frame clones and leaves some out. The data hold approximately 670,000 clones, with around 89% observed a single time. Sequenced sample: peripheral blood. The receptors derive from a woman under 30 with acute or convalescent COVID-19.

The chain links TRBV4-1 to TRBJ2-2; no reliable D call. Germline CDR1 is MGHRA and CDR2 is YSYEKL. The CDR3 runs 19 residues. V lost 0 bases to trimming and J lost 0 bases, with 17 bases between them. Here the CDR3 reads CASSQDRLAANPNTGELFF. The CDR3 nucleotides read TGCGCCAGCAGCCAAGATAGATTGGCGGCCAATCCGAACACCGGGGAGCTGTTTTTT.

This chain joins TRBV7-8 and TRBJ1-2; TRBD1 is a possible D gene (6 bases). This CDR3 has 14 residues. Germline values: CDR1 SGHVS, CDR2 FQNEAQ. V gave up 5 bases and J gave up 7 bases, with 17 bases separating them. CDR3 bases: TGTGCCAGCAGCCAACGAACAGGGTTGAGTGGCTACACCTTC. This sequence encodes CASSQRTGLSGYTF.

This clone appeared a single time. V is TRBV5-4 and J is TRBJ2-3; D may be TRBD1 (6 bases). This CDR3 comprises 15 residues. V gave up 0 bases and J gave up 6 bases, with 14 bases separating them. Germline loops: CDR1 SGHNT, CDR2 YYREEE (reference sequence). Here the CDR3 DNA reads TGTGCCAGCAGCTTGGGCAGGGGAAGAGGGGATACGCAGTATTTT. Translation: CASSLGRGRGDTQYF.

This chain connects TRBV5-1 to TRBJ1-2, with TRBD1 identical over 8 bases. After removal of 4 bases from V and 7 bases from J, the junction contained 18 bases not matched to a gene. This CDR3 spans 17 amino acids. CDR1 SGHRS and CDR2 YFSETQ come from the germline V gene. CDR3 in amino acids: CASSPQPTGARLSGYTF. In DNA form, the CDR3 reads TGCGCCAGCAGCCCTCAGCCGACAGGGGCGCGGCTGAGTGGCTACACCTTC.

This chain links TRBV30 with TRBJ1-1, with TRBD1 matching over 8 bases. Germline assignment: CDR1 GTSNPN and CDR2 SVGIG (reference sequence). The V and J ends lost 3 bases and 7 bases, in that order; junction bases with no gene match: 13. The CDR3 spans 15 residues. CDR3 residues: CAWSLQQGVFSEAFF. CDR3 coding DNA: TGTGCCTGGAGCCTCCAACAGGGGGTGTTTAGTGAAGCTTTCTTT.

This chain links TRBV7-8 with TRBJ1-1, with 9 bases identical to TRBD1. This CDR3 spans 15 amino acids. The germline gives CDR1 SGHVS, CDR2 FQNEAQ. V shed 7 bases, J shed 6 bases, and the junction held 12 bases outside the gene matches. The chain's CDR3 is CASTQFPGQGSEAFF. CDR3 coding DNA: TGTGCCAGCACTCAATTTCCGGGACAGGGCTCTGAAGCTTTCTTT.

This rearrangement joins TRBV5-1 to TRBJ2-3; 10 bases match TRBD1. The CDR3 sequence is 16 residues long. Germline V CDR1 and CDR2: SGHRS, YFSETQ. After removal of 2 bases from V and 3 bases from J, the junction contained 6 bases not matched to a gene. The CDR3 sequence: CASSFFDRGQTDTQYF. CDR3 sequence (DNA): TGCGCCAGCAGCTTTTTCGACAGGGGGCAAACAGATACGCAGTATTTT.

The gene calls are TRBV6-2 or TRBV6-3 and TRBJ2-7, with D possibly TRBD2 on 5 matching bases. This CDR3 spans 11 amino acids. Trimming removed 5 bases at V and 7 bases at J, with 9 bases between. The V gene's germline CDR1 is MNHEY and CDR2 SVGEGT. CDR3 sequence reads: CASSTPGEQYF. CDR3 nucleotide sequence: TGTGCCAGCAGTACGCCGGGGGAGCAGTACTTC.

The chain links TRBV2 to TRBJ2-5; 9 bases align to TRBD2. With 3 bases clipped from V and 2 bases from J, the junction kept 13 bases outside the gene matches. Looked up from germline, CDR1 is SNHLY and CDR2 is FYNNEI. The CDR3 is 18 amino acids. CDR3: CASSDNGGASGEQETQYF. The DNA for the CDR3 is TGTGCCAGCAGTGATAATGGGGGGGCTAGCGGGGAACAAGAGACCCAGTACTTC.

This clone was counted only a few times. This sequence joins TRBV14 and TRBJ1-3; a possible D gene is TRBD1 (5 bases). V gave up 3 bases and J gave up 4 bases, with 13 bases separating them. Looked up from germline, CDR1 is SGHDN and CDR2 is FVKESK. The CDR3 has 15 residues. The CDR3 is CASSQFRVGGNTIYF. Written as DNA, the CDR3 is TGTGCCAGCAGCCAGTTCAGGGTCGGCGGAAACACCATATATTTT.

This sequence joins TRBV2 and TRBJ2-2, with D possibly TRBD1 on 6 matching bases. The CDR3 contains 13 residues. Looked up from germline, CDR1 is SNHLY and CDR2 is FYNNEI. Trimming removed 2 bases at V and 8 bases at J, with 9 bases between. The CDR3: CASSELDRGELFF. The CDR3 DNA follows: TGTGCCAGCAGTGAACTCGACAGGGGGGAGCTGTTTTTT.

V is TRBV4-3 and J is TRBJ1-6; 8 nucleotides match TRBD1. V lost 3 bases, J lost 7 bases, and 5 bases stayed unmatched. The CDR3 covers 15 residues. The germline V gene encodes CDR1 LGHNA and CDR2 YSLEER. The chain's CDR3 is CASSHGDRRNSPLHF. The CDR3 DNA reads TGCGCCAGCAGCCATGGGGACAGGAGGAATTCACCCCTCCACTTT.

V is TRBV5-6 and J is TRBJ1-6, with a tentative D call TRBD1 (6 bases). V dropped 2 bases and J dropped 10 bases, with 13 bases sitting between them. Germline assignment: CDR1 SGHDT and CDR2 YYEEEE. The CDR3 loop spans 14 amino acids. CDR3 loop: CASSFPQGGSPLHF. CDR3 DNA: TGTGCCAGCAGCTTCCCACAGGGCGGGTCACCCCTCCACTTT.

The chain is built from TRBV3-1 (or the pseudogene TRBV3-2) and TRBJ1-4; D is undetermined. The CDR3 loop spans 14 amino acids. V dropped 0 bases and J dropped 4 bases, with 6 bases sitting between them. CDR1 is LGHDT, CDR2 YNNKEL, per germline (reference sequence). The CDR3 nucleotides read TGTGCCAGCAGCCAAGAGCTCTATAATGAAAAACTGTTTTTT. This encodes CASSQELYNEKLFF.

This chain uses TRBV6-5 with TRBJ1-1, with a tentative D call TRBD1 (6 bases). V lost 6 bases, J lost 7 bases, and 15 bases lay in between. The CDR3 sequence is 13 residues long. Germline V gives CDR1 MNHEY, CDR2 SVGAGI. The CDR3 nucleotides read TGTGCCAGCAGCAGAGCCGGGACAAGTGAAGCTTTCTTT. Translated: CASSRAGTSEAFF.

The rearrangement joins TRBV21-1 to TRBJ2-2; the table's D call of TRBD1 was not tested on the DNA. TRBV21-1 is flagged as a pseudogene. The CDR3 totals 17 residues. CDR3 in amino acids: CASSMQGARKNTGELFF. CDR3 sequence (DNA): TGTGCCAGCAGCATGCAGGGGGCGCGGAAGAACACCGGGGAGCTGTTTTTT.

The chain combines TRBV6-5 with TRBJ1-3; D not resolved. CDR3 size: 15 residues. The V gene lost 3 bases and the J gene lost 0 bases, with 9 bases spanning the gap. Per the germline V gene, CDR1 is MNHEY and CDR2 is SVGAGI. CDR3 bases: TGTGCCAGCAGTTATTTCCGGAGCTCTGGAAACACCATATATTTT. Its protein is CASSYFRSSGNTIYF.

This chain links TRBV5-4 with TRBJ1-1; possibly TRBD1 for D (5 bases). Germline V gives CDR1 SGHNT, CDR2 YYREEE (reference sequence). V gave up 1 base and J gave up 5 bases, with 18 bases separating them. The CDR3 contains 16 residues. The DNA for the CDR3 is TGTGCCAGCAGCTTGTTGGGGGGTGGTGGAGGGACTGAAGCTTTCTTT. Protein product: CASSLLGGGGGTEAFF.

This rearrangement joins TRBV10-3 to TRBJ1-2, with a possible D match to TRBD1 (5 bases). CDR3 length: 13 amino acids. Germline V gene lookup returns CDR1 ENHRY and CDR2 SYGVKD. V gave up 2 bases and J gave up 1 base, with 5 bases separating them. The CDR3 is CAISEQGNYGYTF. CDR3 in DNA: TGTGCCATCAGTGAGCAGGGTAACTATGGCTACACCTTC.

The chain joins TRBV14 to TRBJ1-1; D ambiguous. The CDR3 length is 14 residues. V lost 2 bases, J lost 4 bases, and 11 bases lay in between. Germline assignment: CDR1 SGHDN and CDR2 FVKESK. The CDR3 DNA follows: TGTGCCAGCAGCCAACAGGTGAAATCCACTGAAGCTTTCTTT. As protein: CASSQQVKSTEAFF.

The V gene is TRBV12-3 or TRBV12-4, the J gene TRBJ1-1, with unresolved D. This CDR3 contains 13 residues. V lost 10 bases, J lost 0 bases, and 12 bases lay in between. The CDR3 loop is CATSGFMNTEAFF. CDR3 coding DNA: TGTGCCACCTCAGGCTTCATGAACACTGAAGCTTTCTTT.

This clone was observed a single time. The chain is built from TRBV5-5 and TRBJ2-2; TRBD2 matches 10 bases. The CDR3 loop spans 15 amino acids. CDR1 and CDR2 (germline): SGHKS, YYEKEE (reference sequence). V lost 2 bases to trimming and J lost 5 bases; unmatched junction nucleotides: 3. CDR3 sequence: CASSLTSGETGELFF. Written as DNA, the CDR3 is TGTGCCAGCAGCTTAACTAGCGGGGAAACCGGGGAGCTGTTTTTT.

The J gene is TRBJ1-1, the V gene TRBV29-1; a possible D gene is TRBD1 (6 bases). Looked up from germline, CDR1 is SQVTM and CDR2 is ANQGSEA. This CDR3 is built from 14 residues. With 3 bases removed from V and 4 bases from J, the gap between germline ends came to 15 bases. The CDR3 region has the DNA TGCAGCGTTGAGTGGCAGGGAGGGGGCACTGAAGCTTTCTTT. Its protein is CSVEWQGGGTEAFF.

The chain links TRBV7-8 to TRBJ2-7; TRBD1 aligns across 8 bases. The V segment lost 6 bases and the J segment 0 bases; nucleotides outside the gene matches: 7. The germline gives CDR1 SGHVS, CDR2 FQNEAQ. There are 15 residues in the CDR3. CDR3 sequence: CASRVWTGISYEQYF. CDR3 coding DNA: TGTGCCAGCAGGGTTTGGACAGGGATCTCCTACGAGCAGTACTTC.

This chain connects TRBV21-1 to TRBJ1-2. TRBV21-1 is a pseudogene locus. This CDR3 region has 16 residues. In nucleotides, the CDR3 is TGTGCCAGCAGCAAAGATTCTGGCGGACTAAACTATGGCTACACCTTC. It specifies CASSKDSGGLNYGYTF.

The chain is built from TRBV6-5 and TRBJ1-2, with a tentative D call TRBD1 (6 bases). In germline, CDR1 is MNHEY, CDR2 SVGAGI. This CDR3 region has 12 residues. The V end was cut by 7 bases, the J end by 7 bases, with 13 bases between. The CDR3 loop is CASTETGTGYTF. The CDR3 nucleotides are TGTGCCAGCACCGAGACAGGTACTGGCTACACCTTC.

The chain combines TRBV30 with TRBJ1-1; perhaps TRBD1 as D (6 bases). V was cut by 4 bases and J by 1 base, with 10 bases left in between. The CDR3 runs to 13 residues. Germline CDR1 and CDR2: GTSNPN and SVGIG (reference sequence). DNA of the CDR3: TGTGCCTGGATGGACAGTAGGAACACTGAAGCTTTCTTT. This codes for CAWMDSRNTEAFF.